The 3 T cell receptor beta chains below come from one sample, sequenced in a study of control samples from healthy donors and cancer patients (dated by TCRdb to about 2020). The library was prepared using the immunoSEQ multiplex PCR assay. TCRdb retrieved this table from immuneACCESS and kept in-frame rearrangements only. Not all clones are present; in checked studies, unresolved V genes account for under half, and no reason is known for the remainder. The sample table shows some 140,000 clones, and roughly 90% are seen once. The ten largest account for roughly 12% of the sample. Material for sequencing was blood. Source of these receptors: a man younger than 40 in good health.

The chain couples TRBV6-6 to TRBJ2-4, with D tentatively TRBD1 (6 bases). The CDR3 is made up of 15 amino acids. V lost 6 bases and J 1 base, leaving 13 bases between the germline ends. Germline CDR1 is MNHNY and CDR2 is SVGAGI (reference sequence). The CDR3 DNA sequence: TGTGCCAGCAGACCCGAAACAGGGGCCAAAAACATTCAGTACTTC. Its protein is CASRPETGAKNIQYF.

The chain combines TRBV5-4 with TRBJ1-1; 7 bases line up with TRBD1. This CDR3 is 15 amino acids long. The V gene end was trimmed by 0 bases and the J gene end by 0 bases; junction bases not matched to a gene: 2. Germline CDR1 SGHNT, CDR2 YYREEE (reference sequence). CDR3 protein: CASSLVDRMNTEAFF. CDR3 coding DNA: TGTGCCAGCAGCTTGGTGGACAGGATGAACACTGAAGCTTTCTTT. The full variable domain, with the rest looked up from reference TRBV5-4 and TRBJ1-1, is ETGVTQSPTHLIKTRGQQVTLRCSSQSGHNTVSWYQQALGQGPQFIFQYYREEENGRGNFPPRFSGLQFPNYSSELNVNALELDDSALYLCASSLVDRMNTEAFFGQGTRLTVV.

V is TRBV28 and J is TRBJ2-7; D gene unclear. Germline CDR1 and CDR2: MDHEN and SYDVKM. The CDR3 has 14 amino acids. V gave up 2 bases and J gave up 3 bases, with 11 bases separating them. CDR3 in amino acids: CASSLTAVDYEQYF. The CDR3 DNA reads TGTGCCAGCAGTTTAACAGCTGTTGACTACGAGCAGTACTTC.